The present T cell receptor beta chain was sequenced within a study of glioma-infiltrating T cells. Study-wide points: Above-expected tissue-blood divergence occurred in all gliomas, most in low-grade ones. CDR3 overlap between tissue and blood was very small.

Trimming removed 5 bases at V and 7 bases at J, with 6 bases between. This CDR3 comprises 11 residues. Amplification of TCR alpha and beta CDR3 regions from RNA used iRepertoire nested multiplex PCR. TCRdb redid the calling of the multiplex PCR reads with MiXCR, one entry per CDR3 protein. The sample lists about 180,000 distinct CDR3 sequences; around 42% were seen once. This clonotype occurred many times. Its antigen is as yet unknown. The sequence came from a human donor with low-grade glioma or glioblastoma, undergoing nonglioma brain surgery, or in good health (not recorded which). The sequenced sample consisted of glioma tissue, nonneoplastic brain tissue, or PBMCs (not recorded which). The rearrangement links TRBV12-3 or TRBV12-4 to TRBJ2-1; D ambiguous. The CDR3: CASSTWNEQFF. In DNA, the CDR3 is TGTGCCAGCAGTACATGGAATGAGCAGTTCTTC.